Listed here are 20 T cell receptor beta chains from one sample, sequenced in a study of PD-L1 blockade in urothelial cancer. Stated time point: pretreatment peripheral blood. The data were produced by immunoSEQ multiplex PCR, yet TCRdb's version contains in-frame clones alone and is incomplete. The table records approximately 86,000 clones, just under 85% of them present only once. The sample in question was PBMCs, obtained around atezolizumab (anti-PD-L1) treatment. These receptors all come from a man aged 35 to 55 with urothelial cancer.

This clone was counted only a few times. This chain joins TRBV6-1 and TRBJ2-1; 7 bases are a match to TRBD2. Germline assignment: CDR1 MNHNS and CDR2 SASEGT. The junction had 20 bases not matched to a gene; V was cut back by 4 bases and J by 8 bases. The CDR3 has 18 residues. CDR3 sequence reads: CASSGSFGGGSPYHEQFF. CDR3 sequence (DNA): TGTGCCAGCAGTGGAAGCTTCGGGGGAGGGTCCCCCTATCATGAGCAGTTCTTC.

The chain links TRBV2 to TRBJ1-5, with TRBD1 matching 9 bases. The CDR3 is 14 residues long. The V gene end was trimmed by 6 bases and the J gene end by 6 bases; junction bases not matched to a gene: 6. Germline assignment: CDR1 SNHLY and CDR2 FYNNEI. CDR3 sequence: CASSSGTGSQPQHF. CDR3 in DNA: TGTGCCAGCAGCTCCGGGACAGGGAGTCAGCCCCAGCATTTT.

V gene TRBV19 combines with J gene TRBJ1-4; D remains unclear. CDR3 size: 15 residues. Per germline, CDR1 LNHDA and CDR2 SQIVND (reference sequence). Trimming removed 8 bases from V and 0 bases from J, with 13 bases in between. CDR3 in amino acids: CASSELQPTNEKLFF. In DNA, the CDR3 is TGTGCCAGTTCCGAGCTCCAACCAACTAATGAAAAACTGTTTTTT. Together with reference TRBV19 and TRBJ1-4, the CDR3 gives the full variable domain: DGGITQSPKYLFRKEGQNVTLSCEQNLNHDAMYWYRQDPGQGLRLIYYSQIVNDFQKGDIAEGYSVSREKKESFPLTVTSAQKNPTAFYLCASSELQPTNEKLFFGSGTQLSVL.

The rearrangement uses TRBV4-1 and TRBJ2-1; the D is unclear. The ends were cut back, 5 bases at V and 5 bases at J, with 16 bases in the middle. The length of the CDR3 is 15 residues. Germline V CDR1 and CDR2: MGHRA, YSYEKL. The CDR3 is CASSFVTGTHNEQFF. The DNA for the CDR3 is TGCGCCAGCAGCTTTGTAACGGGTACCCACAATGAGCAGTTCTTC.

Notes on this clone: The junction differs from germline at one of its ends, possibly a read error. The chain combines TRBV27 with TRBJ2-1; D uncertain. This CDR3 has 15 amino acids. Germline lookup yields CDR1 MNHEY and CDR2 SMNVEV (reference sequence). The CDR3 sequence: CASTLRRTSYNEQFF. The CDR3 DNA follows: TGTGCCAGCACTTTACGGAGAACGTCCTACAATGAGCAGTTCTTC.

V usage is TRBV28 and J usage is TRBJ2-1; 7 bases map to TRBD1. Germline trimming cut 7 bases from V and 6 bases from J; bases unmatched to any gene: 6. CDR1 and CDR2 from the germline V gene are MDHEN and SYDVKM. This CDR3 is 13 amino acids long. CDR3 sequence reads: CASITQGVNEQFF. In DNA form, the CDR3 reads TGTGCCAGCATCACCCAGGGGGTCAATGAGCAGTTCTTC.

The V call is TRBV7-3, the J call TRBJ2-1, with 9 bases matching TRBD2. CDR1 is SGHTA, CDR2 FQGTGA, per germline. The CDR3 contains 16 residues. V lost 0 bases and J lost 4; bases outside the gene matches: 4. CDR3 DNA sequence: TGTGCCAGCAGCTTAACGACTAGCGGACCGTACAATGAGCAGTTCTTC. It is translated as CASSLTTSGPYNEQFF.

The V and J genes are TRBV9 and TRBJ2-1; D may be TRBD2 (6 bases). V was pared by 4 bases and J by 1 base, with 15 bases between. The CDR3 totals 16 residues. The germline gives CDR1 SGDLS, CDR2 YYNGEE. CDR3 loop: CASSLGLSQSYNEQFF. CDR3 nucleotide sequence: TGTGCCAGCAGCTTGGGACTCTCCCAGTCCTACAATGAGCAGTTCTTC. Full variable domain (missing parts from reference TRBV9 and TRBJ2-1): DSGVTQTPKHLITATGQRVTLRCSPRSGDLSVYWYQQSLDQGLQFLIQYYNGEERAKGNILERFSAQQFPDLHSELNLSSLELGDSALYFCASSLGLSQSYNEQFFGPGTRLTVL.

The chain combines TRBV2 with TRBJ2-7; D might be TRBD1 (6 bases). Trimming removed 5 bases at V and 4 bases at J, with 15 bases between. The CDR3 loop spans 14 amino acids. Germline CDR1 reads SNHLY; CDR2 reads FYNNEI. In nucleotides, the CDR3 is TGTGCCAGCAGTTCGTACAGGGACCAGTACGAGCAGTACTTC. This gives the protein CASSSYRDQYEQYF.

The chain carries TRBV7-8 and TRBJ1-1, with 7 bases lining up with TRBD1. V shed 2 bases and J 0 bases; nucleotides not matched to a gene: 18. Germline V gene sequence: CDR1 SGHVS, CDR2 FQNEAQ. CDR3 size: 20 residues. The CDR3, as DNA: TGTGCCAGCAGCTTACTTGACAGGGCCTATTCAACCCAACTGAACACTGAAGCTTTCTTT. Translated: CASSLLDRAYSTQLNTEAFF.

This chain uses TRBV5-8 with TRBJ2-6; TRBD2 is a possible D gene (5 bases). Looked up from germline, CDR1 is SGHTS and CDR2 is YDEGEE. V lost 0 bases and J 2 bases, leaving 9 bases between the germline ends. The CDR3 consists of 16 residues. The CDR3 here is CASSLESGTGANVLTF. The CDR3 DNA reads TGTGCCAGCAGCTTGGAGTCGGGAACTGGGGCCAACGTCCTGACTTTC.

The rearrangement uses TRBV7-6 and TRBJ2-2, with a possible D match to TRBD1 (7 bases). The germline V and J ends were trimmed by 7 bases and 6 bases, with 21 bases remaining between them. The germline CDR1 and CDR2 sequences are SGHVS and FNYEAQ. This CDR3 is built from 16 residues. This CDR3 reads CASKSSGGGGSGELFF. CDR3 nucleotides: TGTGCCAGCAAAAGCTCAGGGGGAGGAGGCTCCGGGGAGCTGTTTTTT.

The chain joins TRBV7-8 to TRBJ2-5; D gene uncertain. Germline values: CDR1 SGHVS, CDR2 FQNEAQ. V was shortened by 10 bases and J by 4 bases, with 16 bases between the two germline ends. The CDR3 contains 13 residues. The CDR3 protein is CATSPTRGETQYF. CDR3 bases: TGTGCCACTTCACCTACGAGAGGAGAGACCCAGTACTTC.

In DNA, the CDR3 is TGTGCCACCCGGGGAGGGAGCTCCTACGAGCAGTACTTC. Protein: CATRGGSSYEQYF. This chain links TRBV28 with TRBJ2-7, with 7 nucleotides matching TRBD2. Per the germline V gene, CDR1 is MDHEN and CDR2 is SYDVKM. J gave up 0 bases and V 10 bases, and 6 bases lay outside the gene matches. The CDR3 sequence is 13 residues long.

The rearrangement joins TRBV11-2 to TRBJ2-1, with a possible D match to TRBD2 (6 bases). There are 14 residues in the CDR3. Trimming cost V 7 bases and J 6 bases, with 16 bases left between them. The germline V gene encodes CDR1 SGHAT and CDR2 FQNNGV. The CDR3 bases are TGTGCCAGCAAGGGTGCGGGAAGGGCCAATGAGCAGTTCTTC. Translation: CASKGAGRANEQFF.

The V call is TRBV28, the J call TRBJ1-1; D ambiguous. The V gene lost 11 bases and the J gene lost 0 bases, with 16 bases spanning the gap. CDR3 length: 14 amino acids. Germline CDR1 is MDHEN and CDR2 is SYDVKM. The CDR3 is CAATGIGMNTEAFF. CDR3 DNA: TGTGCCGCTACGGGTATAGGAATGAACACTGAAGCTTTCTTT.

CDR3 nucleotides: TGTGCCAGCAGTTTTCTAAACAATGAGCAGTTCTTC. It is translated as CASSFLNNEQFF. This sequence joins TRBV28 and TRBJ2-1; D call uncertain. Germline lookup yields CDR1 MDHEN and CDR2 SYDVKM. This CDR3 region has 12 residues. V lost 3 bases and J 5 bases, leaving 5 bases between the germline ends.

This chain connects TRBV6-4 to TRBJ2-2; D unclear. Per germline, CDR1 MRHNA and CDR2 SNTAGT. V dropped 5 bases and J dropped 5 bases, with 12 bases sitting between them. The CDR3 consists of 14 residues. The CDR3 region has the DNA TGTGCCAGCAGTTACATGCTGGCAACCGGGGAGCTGTTTTTT. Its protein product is CASSYMLATGELFF.

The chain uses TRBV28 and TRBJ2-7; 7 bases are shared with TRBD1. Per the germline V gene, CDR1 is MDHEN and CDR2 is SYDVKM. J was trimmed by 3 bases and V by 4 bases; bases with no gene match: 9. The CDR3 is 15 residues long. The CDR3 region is CASSSPTDRFYEQYF. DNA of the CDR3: TGTGCCAGCAGTTCACCCACGGACAGGTTCTACGAGCAGTACTTC.

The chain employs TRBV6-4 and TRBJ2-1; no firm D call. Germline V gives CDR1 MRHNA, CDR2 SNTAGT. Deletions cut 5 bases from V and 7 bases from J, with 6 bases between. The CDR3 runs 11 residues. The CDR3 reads CASSHLNEQFF. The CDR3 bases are TGTGCCAGCAGTCACCTAAATGAGCAGTTCTTC.